Listed below are T cell receptor beta chains from one sample, sequenced in a study. TCRdb fed the RT-PCR reads into MiXCR, producing one record per CDR3 protein. The repertoire holds about 680,000 distinct CDR3 sequences, with 12% to 15% as singletons. Input material: memory CD4+ T cells from blood. The receptors were sampled from a female donor in good health, serving as a healthy control. CDR3s include the opening cysteine and the closing phenylalanine or tryptophan. The order of the fields is V gene, clone size, J gene, D gene, CDR3 protein, CDR3 DNA. The D gene is left open where the match is weak. Only part of the rows carry a size: once, few, many, or a class if the clone is expanded.

TRBV20-1,many,TRBJ2-1,.,CSARDISRLSVEQFF,TGCAGTGCTAGAGATATCAGCAGGCTTAGCGTTGAGCAGTTCTTC
TRBV15,few,TRBJ1-1,.,CATSSSGEVNTEAFF,TGTGCCACCAGCAGCTCAGGGGAGGTGAACACTGAAGCTTTCTTT
TRBV6-5,few,TRBJ1-2,.,CASSYSEGPTYGYTF,TGTGCCAGCAGTTACTCGGAGGGACCCACCTATGGCTACACCTTC
TRBV5-1,many,TRBJ1-1,TRBD1,CASSLTGANTEAFF,TGCGCCAGCAGCTTGACAGGGGCGAACACTGAAGCTTTCTTT
TRBV4-3,.,TRBJ1-2,.,CASSQEFRDGNYGYTF,TGCGCCAGCAGCCAAGAGTTCCGGGACGGTAACTATGGCTACACCTTC
TRBV5-1,few,TRBJ1-2,.,CASSLAPGQQYGYTF,TGCGCCAGCAGCTTGGCCCCGGGACAACAATACGGCTACACCTTC
TRBV4-3,many,TRBJ2-7,TRBD1,CASSQVLDRGREQYF,TGCGCCAGCAGCCAAGTTTTGGACAGGGGGCGTGAGCAGTACTTC
TRBV5-1,.,TRBJ1-2,TRBD1,CASSLETGQGTYGYTF,TGCGCCAGCAGCTTAGAAACCGGACAGGGCACCTATGGCTACACCTTC
TRBV7-2,.,TRBJ2-1,.,CASSAMSGSDEQFF,TGTGCCAGCAGCGCCATGTCAGGGAGCGATGAGCAGTTCTTC
TRBV5-1,few,TRBJ1-1,.,CASRESSEAFF,TGCGCCAGCAGGGAAAGTTCCGAAGCTTTCTTT
TRBV19,.,TRBJ2-1,.,CASSMSRGPPYNEQFF,TGTGCCAGTAGTATGTCACGGGGGCCGCCCTACAATGAGCAGTTCTTC
TRBV5-1,few,TRBJ1-1,.,CASSLESTPEAFF,TGCGCCAGCAGCTTGGAGTCGACTCCTGAAGCTTTCTTT
TRBV9,.,TRBJ2-1,.,CASSPSSGTRTYNEQFF,TGTGCCAGCAGCCCTAGTTCCGGGACCCGGACCTACAATGAGCAGTTCTTC
TRBV10-3,many,TRBJ2-1,.,CAISESGDEQFF,TGTGCCATCAGTGAGTCTGGGGATGAGCAGTTCTTC
TRBV3-1,few,TRBJ2-2,.,CASSQDPGPTLSYTGELFF,TGTGCCAGCAGCCAAGATCCAGGGCCGACTCTATCTTACACCGGGGAGCTGTTTTTT
TRBV12-3/TRBV12-4,many,TRBJ2-1,.,CASSLGKGLPNEQFF,TGTGCCAGCAGCTTGGGTAAGGGACTCCCCAATGAGCAGTTCTTC
TRBV7-9,few,TRBJ2-3,TRBD2,CASSSTSGRGDTQYF,TGTGCCAGCAGTTCGACTAGCGGGAGGGGAGATACGCAGTATTTT
TRBV10-3,few,TRBJ2-5,TRBD2,CAIRGTSRGETQYF,TGTGCCATCAGAGGGACTAGCAGGGGAGAGACCCAGTACTTC
TRBV7-9,few,TRBJ1-2,TRBD1,CASSLTGAGGGGGYTF,TGTGCCAGCAGCTTGACAGGGGCGGGAGGAGGTGGTGGCTACACCTTC
TRBV28,.,TRBJ1-1,TRBD1,CASSSSGGGNTEAFF,TGTGCCAGCAGTTCTTCAGGGGGCGGGAACACTGAAGCTTTCTTT
TRBV7-2,many,TRBJ2-1,TRBD2,CASSLQTSGSEQFF,TGTGCCAGCAGCCTCCAGACTAGCGGGAGTGAGCAGTTCTTC
TRBV3-1,.,TRBJ2-1,.,CASSQGTVNNEQFF,TGTGCCAGCAGCCAAGGGACAGTGAACAATGAGCAGTTCTTC
TRBV7-2,few,TRBJ2-3,.,CASSYAFTDTQYF,TGTGCCAGCAGCTACGCCTTCACAGATACGCAGTATTTT
TRBV29-1,many,TRBJ2-1,.,CSVERGLSSYNEQFF,TGCAGCGTTGAACGGGGGCTTAGCTCCTACAATGAGCAGTTCTTC
TRBV11-2,few,TRBJ1-2,TRBD1,CASSLGTGIANYGYTF,TGTGCCAGCAGCTTAGGGACAGGGATCGCTAACTATGGCTACACCTTC
TRBV6-2/TRBV6-3,many,TRBJ2-2,.,CASSYLRPTGELFF,TGTGCCAGCAGTTACCTCCGTCCCACCGGGGAGCTGTTTTTT
TRBV10-3,many,TRBJ2-3,TRBD2,CASIAGVADTQYF,TGTGCCAGCATAGCGGGTGTCGCAGATACGCAGTATTTT
TRBV4-1,.,TRBJ2-3,TRBD2,CASSQGAAGDTDTQYF,TGCGCCAGCAGCCAAGGAGCAGCGGGAGACACAGATACGCAGTATTTT
TRBV6-2/TRBV6-3,.,TRBJ2-2,TRBD2,CASRSTSGEITGELFF,TGTGCCAGCAGGTCTACTAGCGGGGAAATCACCGGGGAGCTGTTTTTT
TRBV9,few,TRBJ1-2,.,CASGKVGNGYTF,TGTGCCAGCGGAAAGGTGGGAAATGGCTACACCTTC
TRBV24-1,.,TRBJ2-2,.,CATSYEGGNTGELFF,TGTGCCACCAGTTATGAGGGAGGGAACACCGGGGAGCTGTTTTTT
TRBV9,.,TRBJ1-1,.,CASSVEGRSTEAFF,TGTGCCAGCAGCGTAGAAGGGAGATCCACTGAAGCTTTCTTT
TRBV28,.,TRBJ2-7,.,CASSELSSPYEQYF,TGTGCCAGCAGTGAACTCAGCTCTCCCTACGAGCAGTACTTC